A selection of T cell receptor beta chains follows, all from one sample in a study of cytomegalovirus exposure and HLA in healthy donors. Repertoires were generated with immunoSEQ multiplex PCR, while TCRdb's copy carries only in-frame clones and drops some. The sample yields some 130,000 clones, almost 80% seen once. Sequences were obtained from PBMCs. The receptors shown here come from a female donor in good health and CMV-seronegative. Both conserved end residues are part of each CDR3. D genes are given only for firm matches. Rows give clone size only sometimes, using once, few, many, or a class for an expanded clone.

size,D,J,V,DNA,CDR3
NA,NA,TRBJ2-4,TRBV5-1,TGCGCCAGCAGCTTGTATGGGGGGGCCCAAAACATTCAGTACTTC,CASSLYGGAQNIQYF
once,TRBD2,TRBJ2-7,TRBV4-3,TGCGCCAGCAGCCAAGGGCTAGCGGATTTCTACGAGCAGTACTTC,CASSQGLADFYEQYF
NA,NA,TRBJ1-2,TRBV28,TGTGCCAGCAGATCGCTGGGGGCAGGCTATGGCTACACCTTC,CASRSLGAGYGYTF
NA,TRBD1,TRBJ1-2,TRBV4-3,TGCGCCAGCAGCCAAGGCGTCGGGACAGCATTATATGGCTACACCTTC,CASSQGVGTALYGYTF
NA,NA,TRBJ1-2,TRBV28,TGTGCCAGCAGTTTATCTTTTAACTATGGCTACACCTTC,CASSLSFNYGYTF
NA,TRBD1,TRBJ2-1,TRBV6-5,TGTGCCATCGGGACAGGGGGCCACAATGAGCAGTTCTTC,CAIGTGGHNEQFF
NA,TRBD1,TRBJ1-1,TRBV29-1,TGCAGCGTTGAAGTAGAGACAGGGTGGGCGAACACTGAAGCTTTCTTT,CSVEVETGWANTEAFF
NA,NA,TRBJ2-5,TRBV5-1,TGCGCCAGCAGCTTGGCAGGAACCCAGTACTTC,CASSLAGTQYF
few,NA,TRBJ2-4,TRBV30,TGTGCCTGGAGACCCGACAAGTACATTCAGTACTTC,CAWRPDKYIQYF
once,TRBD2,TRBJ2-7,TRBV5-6,TGTGCCAGCAGCCTTAGCGGGAGGTTCCACGAGCAGTACTTC,CASSLSGRFHEQYF
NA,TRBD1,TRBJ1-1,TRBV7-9,TGTTCCAGCAGCTACACGGACAGGGGCACTGAAGCTTTCTTT,CSSSYTDRGTEAFF
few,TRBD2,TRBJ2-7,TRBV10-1,TGCGCCAGCAGTGAGGGTGGGAGCGGGAGAGGCGAGCAGTACTTC,CASSEGGSGRGEQYF
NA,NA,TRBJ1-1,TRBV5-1,TGCGCCAGCAGCCCCGACCCGACGGGAATGAACACTGAAGCTTTCTTT,CASSPDPTGMNTEAFF
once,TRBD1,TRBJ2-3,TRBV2,TGTGCCAGCAGGGAAGACAGGGCCGAAGATACGCAGTATTTT,CASREDRAEDTQYF
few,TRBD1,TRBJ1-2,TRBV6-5,TGTGCCAGCAGTTACGTCGGACAGGGCTATGGCTACACCTTC,CASSYVGQGYGYTF
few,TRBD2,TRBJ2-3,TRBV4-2,TGTGCCAGCAGCCCAGGACTAGCGGGAGTAGATACGCAGTATTTT,CASSPGLAGVDTQYF
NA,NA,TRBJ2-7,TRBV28,TGTGCCAGCAACGGAGCGACAGGCATCTCCTACGAGCAGTACTTC,CASNGATGISYEQYF
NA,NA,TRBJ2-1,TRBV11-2,TGTGCCAGCAGCTCACGAGCGGTCTACAATGAGCAGTTCTTC,CASSSRAVYNEQFF
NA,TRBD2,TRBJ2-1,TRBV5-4,TGTGCCAGCAGCTCTGGACTAGCGGGAATCTCCTACAATGAGCAGTTCTTC,CASSSGLAGISYNEQFF
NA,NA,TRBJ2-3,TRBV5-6,TGTGCCAGCAGCTTGTGGGAGCCTTACATTAGCACAGATACGCAGTATTTT,CASSLWEPYISTDTQYF
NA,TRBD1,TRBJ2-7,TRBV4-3,TGCGCCAGCAGCCTCCGGACAGGGCGCTCCTACGAGCAGTACTTC,CASSLRTGRSYEQYF
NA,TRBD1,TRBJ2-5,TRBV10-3,TGTGCCATCGCACAGGGGAACGTGGAGCAGTACTTC,CAIAQGNVEQYF
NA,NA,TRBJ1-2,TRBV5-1,TGCGCCAGCAGCCACTCAGGGGCCTATGGCTACACCTTC,CASSHSGAYGYTF
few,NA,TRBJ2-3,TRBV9,TGTGCCAGCAGCGTAGCTCGCACACCGGATACGCAGTATTTT,CASSVARTPDTQYF
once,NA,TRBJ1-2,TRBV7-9,TGTGCCAGCAGCCACCTAGGGGCTAACTATGGCTACACCTTC,CASSHLGANYGYTF
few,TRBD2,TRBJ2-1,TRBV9,TGTGCCAGCAGCTTCAGTAGCGGGAGTGGTGCTGAGCAGTTCTTC,CASSFSSGSGAEQFF
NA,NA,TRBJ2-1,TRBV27,TGTGCCAGCAGTCGTATCGTGGGACTCTTAACTGGCAATGAGCAGTTCTTC,CASSRIVGLLTGNEQFF
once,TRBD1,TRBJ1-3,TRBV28,TGTGCCAGCAGACAGGGGGCTGGAGGAAACACCATATATTTT,CASRQGAGGNTIYF
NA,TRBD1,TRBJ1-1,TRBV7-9,TGTGCCAGCAGCTTTTACAAACAGGGGTCCACTGAAGCTTTCTTT,CASSFYKQGSTEAFF
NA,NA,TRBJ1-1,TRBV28,TGTGCCAGCACCGATGGGGGGGAGCTGCCTGAAGCTTTCTTT,CASTDGGELPEAFF
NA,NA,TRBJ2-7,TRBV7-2,TGTGCCAGCAGCTTAAATCCGGCAGGGAGGACCTACGAGCAGTACTTC,CASSLNPAGRTYEQYF